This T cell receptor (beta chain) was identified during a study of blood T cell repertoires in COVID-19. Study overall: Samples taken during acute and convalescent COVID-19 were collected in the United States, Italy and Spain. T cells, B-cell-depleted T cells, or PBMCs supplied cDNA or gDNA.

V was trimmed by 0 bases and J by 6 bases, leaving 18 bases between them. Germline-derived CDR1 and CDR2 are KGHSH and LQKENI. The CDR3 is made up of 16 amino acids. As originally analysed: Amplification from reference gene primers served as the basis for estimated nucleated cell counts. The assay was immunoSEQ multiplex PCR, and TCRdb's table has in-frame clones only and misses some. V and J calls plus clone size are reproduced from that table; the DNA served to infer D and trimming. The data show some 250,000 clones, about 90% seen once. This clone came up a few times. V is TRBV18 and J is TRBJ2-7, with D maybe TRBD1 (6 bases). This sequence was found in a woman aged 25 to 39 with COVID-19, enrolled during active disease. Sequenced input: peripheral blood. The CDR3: CASSPPVARGLAEQYF. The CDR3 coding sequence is TGTGCCAGCTCACCACCGGTAGCCAGGGGTCTGGCCGAGCAGTACTTC.